This T cell receptor beta chain is drawn from a study of cytomegalovirus exposure and HLA in healthy donors. Findings and caveats of the study: TCR beta chains numbering more than 150 were designated cytomegalovirus-associated. In vitro work confirmed that a few CMV-associated chains recognize CMV antigens. In a later analysis, several top co-occurrence clusters appeared linked to parvovirus B19, influenza, CMV and Epstein-Barr virus.

The donors, nominally healthy at sampling, likely had unrecorded immune exposures. This CDR3 has 13 residues. Trimming took 6 bases from V and 1 from J, leaving 9 bases between them. Germline loops: CDR1 MNHNS, CDR2 SASEGT. Notes on this clone: Its specificity is unknown.

The PCR had 60 Vbeta and 13 Jbeta primers. Generated by immunoSEQ multiplex PCR, the TCRdb table keeps only in-frame clones and is missing some. Of under 150,000 clones listed, approximately 83% are singletons. Source material: PBMCs. This clonotype originated in a girl aged 2 to 9 in good health and CMV-seronegative. The chain recombines TRBV6-1 with TRBJ1-1, with D uncertain. CDR3 protein: CASSEERNTEAFF. As DNA, the CDR3 is TGTGCCAGCAGCGAGGAACGGAACACTGAAGCTTTCTTT.